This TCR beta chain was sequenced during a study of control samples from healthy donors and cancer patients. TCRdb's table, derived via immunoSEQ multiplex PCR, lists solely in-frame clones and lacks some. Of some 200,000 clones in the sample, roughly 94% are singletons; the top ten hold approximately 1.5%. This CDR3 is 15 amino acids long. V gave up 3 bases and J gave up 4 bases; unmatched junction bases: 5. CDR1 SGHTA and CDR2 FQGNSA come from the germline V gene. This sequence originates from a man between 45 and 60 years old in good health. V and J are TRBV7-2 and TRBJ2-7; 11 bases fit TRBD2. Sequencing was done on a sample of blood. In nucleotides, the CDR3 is TGTGCCAGCAGCTTGATTAGCGGGGGGGCTTACGAGCAGTACGTC. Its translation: CASSLISGGAYEQYV.